The 8 T cell receptor beta chains below all came from one sample that was sequenced in a study of blood T cell repertoires in COVID-19. Measured with immunoSEQ multiplex PCR; TCRdb has only the in-frame clones, and not every one. The sample records 40,000 to 45,000 clones, more than 75% being singletons. The sequenced sample consisted of peripheral blood. The receptors were gathered from a man older than 75 with acute or convalescent COVID-19.

The J gene is TRBJ2-3, the V gene TRBV12-3 or TRBV12-4, with TRBD2 as a possible D gene (5 bases). CDR3 size: 12 residues. V was shortened by 4 bases and J by 6 bases, with 8 bases between the two germline ends. The CDR3 DNA reads as TGTGCCAGCAGTTGGAGGAGGGATACGCAGTATTTT. This translates into CASSWRRDTQYF.

The chain carries TRBV6-6 and TRBJ2-2, with 9 positions matching TRBD1. Germline CDR1 and CDR2: MNHNY and SVGAGI (reference sequence). This CDR3 is built from 15 residues. The ends lost 4 bases at V and 8 bases at J; junction bases unmatched: 8. Here the CDR3 reads CASSSQQGAAGELFF. DNA of the CDR3: TGTGCCAGCAGTTCTCAACAGGGGGCGGCTGGGGAGCTGTTTTTT.

The chain carries TRBV5-6 and TRBJ1-4, with 8 bases matching TRBD1. Losses at the gene ends were 6 bases for V and 7 bases for J; bases not matched to a gene: 5. The CDR3 runs 13 residues. Germline V gene data show CDR1 as SGHDT and CDR2 as YYEEEE. The CDR3, as DNA: TGTGCCAGCACGAGACAGGGGAGTGAAAAACTGTTTTTT. Encoded protein: CASTRQGSEKLFF.

V gene TRBV2 combines with J gene TRBJ1-2; 10 nucleotides align to TRBD1. The ends lost 9 bases at V and 8 bases at J; junction bases unmatched: 12. Germline V gene data show CDR1 as SNHLY and CDR2 as FYNNEI. The CDR3 sequence is 14 residues long. This chain's CDR3 is CASGGQGPMGGYTF. In DNA, the CDR3 is TGTGCCAGTGGGGGACAGGGGCCGATGGGGGGCTACACCTTC.

The chain employs TRBV6-5 and TRBJ1-1; 7 bases are shared with TRBD1. Germline trimming cut 5 bases from V and 7 bases from J; bases unmatched to any gene: 10. Germline V lookup: CDR1 MNHEY, CDR2 SVGAGI. The length of the CDR3 is 14 residues. The CDR3 sequence: CASSLRDSHSEAFF. The CDR3 DNA follows: TGTGCCAGCAGTCTCCGGGACAGTCATAGTGAAGCTTTCTTT.

The genes are TRBV3-1 (or the pseudogene TRBV3-2) and TRBJ2-5, with TRBD2 matching over 7 bases. This CDR3 is 14 amino acids long. Trimming removed 4 bases from V and 1 base from J; junction bases left unmatched: 3. Germline V lookup: CDR1 LGHDT, CDR2 YNNKEL (reference sequence). In DNA form, the CDR3 reads TGTGCCAGCAGCCTGGGCGGGGGCCAAGAGACCCAGTACTTC. Translation gives CASSLGGGQETQYF.

This clone was detected a few times. The rearrangement uses TRBV27 and TRBJ1-4; 8 bases line up with TRBD1. The germline V gene has CDR1 MNHEY and CDR2 SMNVEV (reference sequence). Trimming took 6 bases from V and 7 from J; bases not matched to a gene: 7. The CDR3 totals 14 residues. The CDR3 DNA sequence: TGTGCCAGCAGCAGACAGGGGAAGTCTGAAAAACTGTTTTTT. Its protein product is CASSRQGKSEKLFF.

The chain uses TRBV4-1 and TRBJ2-1, with D uncertain. This CDR3 region has 14 residues. Germline lookup yields CDR1 MGHRA and CDR2 YSYEKL. The V gene lost 0 bases and the J gene lost 10 bases, with 13 bases spanning the gap. CDR3 residues: CASSQEVGYGEQFF. CDR3 in DNA: TGCGCCAGCAGCCAAGAAGTGGGTTACGGGGAGCAGTTCTTC.